This TCR beta chain is drawn from a study of regulatory T cells in long-lasting Graves disease. Building of the TCR beta libraries involved iRepertoire HTBI primers and Arm-PCR of CDR3 regions. TCRdb reanalysed the multiplex PCR reads using MiXCR and keeps one entry per CDR3 protein. The sample records about 460,000 distinct CDR3 sequences, around 13% being singletons. This clonotype showed up just a few times. Germline V gene lookup returns CDR1 LGHDT and CDR2 YNNKEL (reference sequence). Trimming removed 0 bases from V and 7 bases from J; junction bases left unmatched: 3. This CDR3 comprises 15 residues. Time point here: newly diagnosed GD, antithyroid drugs for less than 3 months. The TCR library used RNA extracted from PBMCs. These same data were also listed under a study on T cells in Graves' hyperthyroidism and ophthalmopathy.

Here the sequenced sample was peripheral blood mononuclear cells (PBMCs), taken at new diagnosis, from a patient treated with antithyroid drugs. The sequence came from a woman aged 50 to 65 with Graves disease. This chain links TRBV3-1 with TRBJ1-4; 9 bases line up with TRBD1. The CDR3 spells CASSQEQGAAEKLFF. As DNA, the CDR3 is TGTGCCAGCAGCCAAGAACAGGGGGCTGCTGAAAAACTGTTTTTT.